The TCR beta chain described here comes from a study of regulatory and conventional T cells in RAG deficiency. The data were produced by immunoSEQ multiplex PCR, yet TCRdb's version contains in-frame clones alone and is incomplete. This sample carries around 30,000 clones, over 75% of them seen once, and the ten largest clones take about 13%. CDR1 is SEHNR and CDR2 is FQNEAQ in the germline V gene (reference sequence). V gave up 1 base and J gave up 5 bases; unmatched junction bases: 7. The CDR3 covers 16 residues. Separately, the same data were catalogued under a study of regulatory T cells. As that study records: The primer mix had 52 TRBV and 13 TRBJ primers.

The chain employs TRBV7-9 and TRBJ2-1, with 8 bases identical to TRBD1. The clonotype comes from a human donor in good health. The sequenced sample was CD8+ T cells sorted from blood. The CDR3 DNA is TGTGCCAGCAGCTTAGAATGGGTGACAGGGGACAATGAGCAGTTCTTC. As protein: CASSLEWVTGDNEQFF.